The 8 T cell receptor beta chains below all came from one sample that was sequenced in a study of T cell repertoires in cytomegalovirus infection (dated by TCRdb to about 2019). For sequencing, an Illumina HiSeq 1500 was employed. The raw public data were reprocessed by TCRdb itself: fastp quality trimming at Q25, MiXCR clonotype calling, in-frame beta chains only. Rows with one shared CDR3 protein collapse into an entry with the most common genes and DNA. The sample table records about 320,000 distinct CDR3 sequences; more than 9% of these occur just once. Clones ranked in the top ten supply about 4.5% of the sample. Sequencing used PBMCs. The source of these receptors is a human donor in good health (CMV status not recorded). Some clones in this sample may be carry-over from other donors' samples.

The table lists this clonotype with many counts. The chain recombines TRBV5-5 with TRBJ2-6; the D gene is possibly TRBD2 (5 bases). The CDR3 has 16 amino acids. V was trimmed by 0 bases and J by 5 bases, leaving 12 bases between them. Germline CDR1 reads SGHKS; CDR2 reads YYEKEE (reference sequence). CDR3 in amino acids: CASSLESGMRANVLTF. The CDR3 region has the DNA TGTGCCAGCAGCTTGGAGTCGGGGATGAGGGCCAACGTCCTGACTTTC.

This clonotype was counted ten times or more. The chain has TRBV5-6 and TRBJ2-2; weak D call: TRBD1 (6 bases). This CDR3 is built from 18 residues. Germline values: CDR1 SGHDT, CDR2 YYEEEE. The V end was cut by 1 base, the J end by 3 bases, with 19 bases between. Written as DNA, the CDR3 is TGTGCCAGCAGCTTGAGTTTCGGTGGCCAGGGGTACACCGGGGAGCTGTTTTTT. It codes for CASSLSFGGQGYTGELFF.

J is TRBJ1-2 and V is TRBV2; the D is unclear. Trimming took 5 bases from V and 4 from J, leaving 11 bases between them. CDR1 and CDR2 from the germline V gene are SNHLY and FYNNEI. This CDR3 region has 13 residues. CDR3 sequence reads: CASSLGLLYGYTF. In DNA, the CDR3 is TGTGCCAGCAGTCTAGGCCTCCTCTATGGCTACACCTTC.

This clonotype was seen at least ten times. The V gene is TRBV6-6, the J gene TRBJ2-7; 7 nucleotides align to TRBD1. Germline lookup yields CDR1 MNHNY and CDR2 SVGAGI (reference sequence). There are 16 residues in the CDR3. The J segment lost 2 bases and the V segment lost 0 bases, leaving 7 bases of the junction unmatched. The CDR3: CASSYSTTGRAYEQYF. The DNA for the CDR3 is TGTGCCAGCAGTTACTCGACGACAGGGAGAGCCTACGAGCAGTACTTC.

This chain joins TRBV9 and TRBJ2-1; D gene ambiguous. Germline loops: CDR1 SGDLS, CDR2 YYNGEE. This CDR3 contains 15 residues. The V and J ends lost 0 bases and 0 bases respectively, with 7 bases between them. The CDR3 region has the DNA TGTGCCAGCAGCGTAGTTGAGAACTCCTACAATGAGCAGTTCTTC. Translating gives CASSVVENSYNEQFF. Supplemented by reference TRBV9 and TRBJ2-1, the full variable domain reads DSGVTQTPKHLITATGQRVTLRCSPRSGDLSVYWYQQSLDQGLQFLIQYYNGEERAKGNILERFSAQQFPDLHSELNLSSLELGDSALYFCASSVVENSYNEQFFGPGTRLTVL.

This clonotype was observed many times. J is TRBJ2-7 and V is TRBV7-3, with 8 bases identical to TRBD1. The germline V gene encodes CDR1 SGHTA and CDR2 FQGTGA. Trimming took 5 bases from V and 2 from J; bases not matched to a gene: 8. The CDR3 extends over 15 amino acids. CDR3 sequence: CASSPQAGGPYEQYF. CDR3 in DNA: TGTGCCAGCAGCCCCCAGGCAGGGGGCCCCTACGAGCAGTACTTC.

There are many counts of this clonotype. The chain carries TRBV7-2 and TRBJ1-1; D may be TRBD1 (5 bases). This CDR3 has 14 amino acids. The germline CDR1 and CDR2 sequences are SGHTA and FQGNSA. Between the trimmed V and J ends, which lost 5 bases and 5 bases, there was a span of 15 bases. The CDR3 DNA follows: TGTGCCAGCAGCCAGGGAGGCGTGCGGACTGAAGCTTTCTTT. Translation gives CASSQGGVRTEAFF.

This clonotype was seen repeatedly, ten times or more. The genes are TRBV7-2 and TRBJ2-2; unclear D gene. The CDR3 totals 15 residues. Germline values: CDR1 SGHTA, CDR2 FQGNSA. V was pared by 1 base and J by 1 base, with 7 bases between. CDR3 DNA: TGTGCCAGCAGCTTAGAGGCCTTGAACACCGGGGAGCTGTTTTTT. Its protein is CASSLEALNTGELFF.